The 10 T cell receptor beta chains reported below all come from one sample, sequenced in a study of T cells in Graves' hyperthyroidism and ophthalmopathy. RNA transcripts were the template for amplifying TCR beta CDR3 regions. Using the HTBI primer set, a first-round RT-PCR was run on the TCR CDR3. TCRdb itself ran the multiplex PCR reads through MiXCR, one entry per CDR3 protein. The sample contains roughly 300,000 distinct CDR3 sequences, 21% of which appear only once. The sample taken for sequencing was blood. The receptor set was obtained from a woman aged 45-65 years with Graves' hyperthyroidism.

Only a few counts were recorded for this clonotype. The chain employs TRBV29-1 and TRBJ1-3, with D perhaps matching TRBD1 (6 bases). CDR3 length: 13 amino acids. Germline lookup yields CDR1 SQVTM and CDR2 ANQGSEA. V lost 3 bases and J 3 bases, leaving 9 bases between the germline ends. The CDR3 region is CSVDTGFGNTIYF. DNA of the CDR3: TGCAGCGTTGACACAGGGTTTGGAAACACCATATATTTT.

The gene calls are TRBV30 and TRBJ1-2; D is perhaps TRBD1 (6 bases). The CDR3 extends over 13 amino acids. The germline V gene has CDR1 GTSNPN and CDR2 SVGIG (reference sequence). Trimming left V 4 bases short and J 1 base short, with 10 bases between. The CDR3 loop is CAWKKQGNYGYTF. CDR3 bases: TGTGCCTGGAAGAAACAGGGTAACTATGGCTACACCTTC. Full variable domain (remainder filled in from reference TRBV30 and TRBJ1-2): SQTIHQWPATLVQPVGSPLSLECTVEGTSNPNLYWYRQAAGRGLQLLFYSVGIGQISSEVPQNLSASRPQDRQFILSSKKLLLSDSGFYLCAWKKQGNYGYTFGSGTRLTVV.

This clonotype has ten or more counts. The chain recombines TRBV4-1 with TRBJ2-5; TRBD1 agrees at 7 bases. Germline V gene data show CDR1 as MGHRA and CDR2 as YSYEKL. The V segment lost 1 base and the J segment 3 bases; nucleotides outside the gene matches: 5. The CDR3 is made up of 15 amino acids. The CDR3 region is CASSQGRDSKETQYF. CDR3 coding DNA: TGCGCCAGCAGCCAAGGCCGGGACAGTAAAGAGACCCAGTACTTC.

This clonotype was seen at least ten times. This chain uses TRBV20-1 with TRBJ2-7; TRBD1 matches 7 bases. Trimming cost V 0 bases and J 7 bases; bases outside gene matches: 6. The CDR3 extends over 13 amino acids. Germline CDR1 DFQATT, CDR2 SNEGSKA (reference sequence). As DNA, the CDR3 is TGCAGTGCTAGAGACAGGGAACAGGGGGAGCAGTACTTC. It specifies CSARDREQGEQYF.

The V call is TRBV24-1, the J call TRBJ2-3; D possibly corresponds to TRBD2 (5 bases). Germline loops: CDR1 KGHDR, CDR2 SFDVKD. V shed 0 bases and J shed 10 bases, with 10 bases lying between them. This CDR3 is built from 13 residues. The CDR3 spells CATSDLRLAPQYF. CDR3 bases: TGTGCCACCAGTGATTTGCGCCTAGCACCGCAGTATTTT.

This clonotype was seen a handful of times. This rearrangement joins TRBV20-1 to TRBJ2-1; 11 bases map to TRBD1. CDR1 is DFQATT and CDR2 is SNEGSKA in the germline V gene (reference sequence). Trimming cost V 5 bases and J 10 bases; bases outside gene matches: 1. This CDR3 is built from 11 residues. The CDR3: CSAGTGGEQFF. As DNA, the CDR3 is TGCAGTGCTGGGACAGGGGGGGAGCAGTTCTTC.

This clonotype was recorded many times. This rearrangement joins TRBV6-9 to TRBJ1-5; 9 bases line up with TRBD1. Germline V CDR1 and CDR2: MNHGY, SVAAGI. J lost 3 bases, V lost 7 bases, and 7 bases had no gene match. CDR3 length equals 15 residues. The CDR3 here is CASMRTGAFNQPQHF. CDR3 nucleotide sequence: TGTGCCAGCATGAGGACAGGGGCTTTCAATCAGCCCCAGCATTTT.

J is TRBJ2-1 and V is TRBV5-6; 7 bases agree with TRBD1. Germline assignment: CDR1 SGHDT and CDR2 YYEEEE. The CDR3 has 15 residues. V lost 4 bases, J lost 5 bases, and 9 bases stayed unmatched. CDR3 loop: CASSLYRGINNEQFF. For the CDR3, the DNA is TGTGCCAGCAGCCTCTACAGGGGAATAAACAATGAGCAGTTCTTC.

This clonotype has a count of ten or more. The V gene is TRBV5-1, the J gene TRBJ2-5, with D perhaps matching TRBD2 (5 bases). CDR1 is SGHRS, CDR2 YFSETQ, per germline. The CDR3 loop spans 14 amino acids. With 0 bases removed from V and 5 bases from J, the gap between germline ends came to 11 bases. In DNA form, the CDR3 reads TGCGCCAGCAGCTTGGGGGAGATGGGGGAGACCCAGTACTTC. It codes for CASSLGEMGETQYF.

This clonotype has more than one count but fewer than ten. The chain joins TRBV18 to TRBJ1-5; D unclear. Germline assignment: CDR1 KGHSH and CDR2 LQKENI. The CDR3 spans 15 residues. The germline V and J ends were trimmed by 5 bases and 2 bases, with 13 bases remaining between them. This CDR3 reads CASSARGGRNQPQHF. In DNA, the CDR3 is TGTGCCAGCTCAGCACGGGGAGGTCGCAATCAGCCCCAGCATTTT.